The clone carrying this T cell receptor (beta chain) was detected many times. Its specificity is unknown. This beta chain was picked up by a library intended for alpha chains and is off target, so its count carries little meaning. The data were taken from a study of spatial heterogeneity in lung cancer. Study-level information: Counts of TCR transcripts in tumor regions correlated strongly with a matched bulk RNA-seq T cell module score. General study findings and limits: Mutation tallies in tumors tracked expanded intratumoral alpha and beta TCR counts.

Germline CDR1 and CDR2: SGHTA and FQGTGA. Trimming pared 0 bases from V and 5 bases from J, leaving 16 bases between. This CDR3 has 16 residues. TCR cDNA molecules each carried a unique molecular identifier. From the 5' RACE reads, TCRdb called clonotypes with MiXCR, one entry per CDR3 protein. The table records 9,500 to 10,000 distinct CDR3 sequences, around 6.3% of them present only once. Documented time point: sample taken at primary tumor resection. The cohort: around 79 early-stage, untreated non-small cell lung cancer patients. The receptor was isolated from a male donor with early-stage non-small cell lung cancer. The chain joins TRBV7-3 to TRBJ1-1; weak D call: TRBD1 (5 bases). Sequenced here: lung tumor tissue, sampled at surgery. The CDR3 protein is CASSLTGGMRWTEAFF. The CDR3 DNA follows: TGTGCCAGCAGCTTAACCGGGGGGATGAGGTGGACTGAAGCTTTCTTT.